The 22 T cell receptor beta chains given below trace back to one sample, sequenced in a study of blood T cell repertoires in COVID-19 (TCRdb year 2020). Library preparation was by the immunoSEQ multiplex PCR assay. Not all clones reach the TCRdb copy of this immuneACCESS table, which keeps in-frame sequences only. Checked studies attribute under half of the gap to unresolved V genes and leave the rest unexplained. The table for this sample lists roughly 250,000 clones; around nine tenths of them were counted only once. Of the sample, 1.5% to 2% falls within the top ten clones. The material sequenced was PBMCs or T cells enriched from blood (not recorded which). The receptors were sampled from a woman aged 18-30 years who had recovered from COVID-19.

The chain combines TRBV5-1 with TRBJ2-1, with 10 bases matching TRBD1. This CDR3 contains 16 residues. Germline V gives CDR1 SGHRS, CDR2 YFSETQ. V lost 4 bases to trimming and J lost 6 bases; unmatched junction nucleotides: 10. The CDR3 here is CASSVYGTGVVNEQFF. In nucleotides, the CDR3 is TGCGCCAGCAGCGTGTACGGGACAGGGGTAGTCAATGAGCAGTTCTTC.

The chain's CDR3 is CASSLSGGWDEQFF. The CDR3, as DNA: TGCGCCAGCAGCCTCTCGGGTGGATGGGATGAGCAGTTCTTC. J is TRBJ2-1 and V is TRBV5-1; no reliable D call. The germline V and J ends were trimmed by 4 bases and 8 bases, with 16 bases remaining between them. Germline V gives CDR1 SGHRS, CDR2 YFSETQ. This CDR3 is built from 14 residues.

J is TRBJ1-5 and V is TRBV6-1; maybe TRBD1 (5 bases). The V and J ends lost 1 base and 0 bases respectively, with 13 bases between them. The CDR3 extends over 17 amino acids. Looked up from germline, CDR1 is MNHNS and CDR2 is SASEGT. CDR3 sequence reads: CASSEGRQKNSNQPQHF. CDR3 DNA: TGTGCCAGCAGTGAAGGCCGACAGAAAAATAGCAATCAGCCCCAGCATTTT.

A few counts support this clone. J is TRBJ1-6 and V is TRBV27; D uncertain. Deletions cut 6 bases from V and 10 bases from J, with 4 bases between. The CDR3 is 10 amino acids. CDR1 is MNHEY and CDR2 is SMNVEV in the germline V gene (reference sequence). The CDR3 DNA sequence: TGTGCCAGCAGCGAGTCACCCCTCCACTTT. Translating it yields CASSESPLHF.

The V call is TRBV6-5, the J call TRBJ1-2, with D unclear. The CDR3 runs 14 residues. The germline V and J ends were trimmed by 0 bases and 4 bases, with 9 bases remaining between them. From germline, CDR1 is MNHEY and CDR2 SVGAGI. CDR3 residues: CASSYSSPTYGYTF. The CDR3 coding sequence is TGTGCCAGCAGTTACTCGAGTCCAACCTATGGCTACACCTTC.

The chain is built from TRBV24-1 and TRBJ1-2, with 7 positions matching TRBD1. CDR3 size: 13 residues. Germline trimming cut 2 bases from V and 8 bases from J; bases unmatched to any gene: 4. Germline CDR1 is KGHDR and CDR2 is SFDVKD. For the CDR3, the DNA is TGTGCCACCAGTGATTATACAGGGGAGGGCTACACCTTC. This sequence encodes CATSDYTGEGYTF.

The chain uses TRBV6-5 and TRBJ1-2, with D possibly TRBD1 on 5 matching bases. Trimming removed 0 bases from V and 2 bases from J, with 13 bases in between. Germline V gene lookup returns CDR1 MNHEY and CDR2 SVGAGI. The CDR3 consists of 16 residues. Written as DNA, the CDR3 is TGTGCCAGCAGTTACTCGGGAGGGGTAGGAAACTATGGCTACACCTTC. It encodes CASSYSGGVGNYGYTF.

A single count supports this clone. V is TRBV5-4 and J is TRBJ1-2; TRBD1 matches 8 bases. Per the germline V gene, CDR1 is SGHNT and CDR2 is YYREEE (reference sequence). V shed 4 bases, J shed 4 bases, and the junction held 15 bases outside the gene matches. The CDR3 extends over 17 amino acids. The CDR3 protein is CASSTPGQGARGYGYTF. DNA for the CDR3: TGTGCCAGCAGCACTCCCGGTCAGGGGGCTCGGGGCTATGGCTACACCTTC.

CDR3 residues: CASSVGQATYEQYF. The CDR3, as DNA: TGTGCCAGCAGCGTAGGACAGGCCACCTACGAGCAGTACTTC. This rearrangement joins TRBV9 to TRBJ2-7; a weak D match, TRBD1 (6 bases). From germline, CDR1 is SGDLS and CDR2 YYNGEE. This CDR3 is built from 14 residues. The germline V and J ends were trimmed by 0 bases and 2 bases, with 9 bases remaining between them.

The chain carries TRBV19 and TRBJ1-6, with 7 bases matching TRBD1. Germline CDR1 reads LNHDA; CDR2 reads SQIVND (reference sequence). V lost 1 base and J lost 9; bases outside the gene matches: 15. The CDR3 runs to 18 residues. The CDR3 coding sequence is TGTGCCAGTAGTATAGGCCTAGGGGGCAGCCAACGTATTTCACCCCTCCACTTT. Its translation: CASSIGLGGSQRISPLHF.

In DNA, the CDR3 is TGTGCCAGCAGCTTACAGCGGGGGGGCCGGGCGCAGTATTTT. Protein sequence: CASSLQRGGRAQYF. This chain links TRBV7-2 with TRBJ2-3; TRBD2 matches at 10 bases. Germline assignment: CDR1 SGHTA and CDR2 FQGNSA. V trimming: 2 bases; J trimming: 10 bases; junction bases outside the gene matches: 6. The CDR3 covers 14 residues.

The chain uses TRBV12-3 or TRBV12-4 and TRBJ2-7; D not certain. The V end was cut by 6 bases, the J end by 3 bases, with 12 bases between. This CDR3 has 13 residues. CDR3 loop: CASRVGTHYEQYF. Here the CDR3 DNA reads TGTGCCAGCAGGGTCGGTACCCACTACGAGCAGTACTTC.

This rearrangement joins TRBV4-3 to TRBJ2-3; D may be TRBD2 (5 bases). The CDR3 has 16 amino acids. V lost 2 bases and J lost 5, with 17 bases in between. The germline V gene has CDR1 LGHNA and CDR2 YSLEER. This CDR3 is CASSQLTSTAGDTQYF. The CDR3 DNA follows: TGCGCCAGCAGCCAACTTACTAGTACCGCCGGAGATACGCAGTATTTT.

This chain links TRBV19 with TRBJ2-1; 8 positions agree with TRBD1. V lost 5 bases, J lost 5 bases, and 14 bases stayed unmatched. The CDR3 totals 17 residues. The germline CDR1 and CDR2 sequences are LNHDA and SQIVND (reference sequence). The CDR3 is CASSFIPGQGGDNEQFF. The CDR3 coding sequence is TGTGCCAGTAGTTTTATCCCCGGACAGGGTGGGGACAATGAGCAGTTCTTC.

This chain links TRBV6-5 with TRBJ1-4; 7 bases agree with TRBD1. The germline V gene has CDR1 MNHEY and CDR2 SVGAGI. J gave up 2 bases and V 6 bases, and 6 bases lay outside the gene matches. The CDR3 is made up of 15 amino acids. CDR3 in DNA: TGTGCCAGCAGCGCCGCGACAGGGACTAATGAAAAACTGTTTTTT. Encoded protein: CASSAATGTNEKLFF.

The V gene is TRBV2, the J gene TRBJ2-5; D may be TRBD1 (5 bases). The V gene lost 6 bases and the J gene lost 2 bases, with 10 bases spanning the gap. The germline V gene has CDR1 SNHLY and CDR2 FYNNEI. The CDR3 consists of 13 residues. This chain's CDR3 is CASRGSGQETQYF. The CDR3 DNA reads TGTGCCAGCAGGGGATCAGGGCAAGAGACCCAGTACTTC. The variable domain in full, completed from reference TRBV2 and TRBJ2-5, reads EPEVTQTPSHQVTQMGQEVILRCVPISNHLYFYWYRQILGQKVEFLVSFYNNEISEKSEIFDDQFSVERPDGSNFTLKIRSTKLEDSAMYFCASRGSGQETQYFGPGTRLLVL.

The rearrangement joins TRBV28 to TRBJ1-1; a possible D gene is TRBD1 (5 bases). V dropped 5 bases and J dropped 2 bases, with 15 bases sitting between them. The length of the CDR3 is 15 residues. CDR1 MDHEN and CDR2 SYDVKM come from the germline V gene. The CDR3 loop reads CASSVRIDSNTEAFF. CDR3 coding DNA: TGTGCCAGCAGTGTACGGATCGACAGTAACACTGAAGCTTTCTTT.

V and J are TRBV19 and TRBJ1-1; the D is unclear. The germline V gene has CDR1 LNHDA and CDR2 SQIVND (reference sequence). Trimming pared 1 base from V and 0 bases from J, leaving 9 bases between. CDR3 length: 15 residues. CDR3 amino acids: CASSIARVMNTEAFF. The CDR3 DNA is TGTGCCAGTAGTATAGCCCGAGTTATGAACACTGAAGCTTTCTTT.

This chain links TRBV11-2 with TRBJ1-4; 12 bases match TRBD1. The germline V gene has CDR1 SGHAT and CDR2 FQNNGV. The junction had 5 bases not matched to a gene; V was cut back by 2 bases and J by 10 bases. CDR3 length: 15 residues. The CDR3 loop is CASSLFGTGGTKLFF. In DNA, the CDR3 is TGTGCCAGCAGCTTATTCGGGACAGGGGGCACAAAACTGTTTTTT.

CDR3 amino acids: CASESSSYEQYF. For the CDR3, the DNA is TGTGCCAGCGAGTCAAGCTCCTACGAGCAGTACTTC. The genes are TRBV28 and TRBJ2-7; D call uncertain. V lost 8 bases and J 0 bases, leaving 8 bases between the germline ends. CDR1 MDHEN and CDR2 SYDVKM come from the germline V gene. CDR3 size: 12 residues.

The chain has TRBV7-2 and TRBJ1-3; tentatively, D is TRBD1 (6 bases). V lost 1 base, J lost 7 bases, and 14 bases lay in between. Germline assignment: CDR1 SGHTA and CDR2 FQGNSA. The CDR3 extends over 15 amino acids. CDR3 DNA sequence: TGTGCCAGCAGCTTAGTTCTATTCAGGGGCAACACCATATATTTT. This gives the protein CASSLVLFRGNTIYF. Based on the CDR3 plus reference TRBV7-2 and TRBJ1-3, the full variable domain is GAGVSQSPSNKVTEKGKDVELRCDPISGHTALYWYRQSLGQGLEFLIYFQGNSAPDKSGLPSDRFSAERTGGSVSTLTIQRTQQEDSAVYLCASSLVLFRGNTIYFGEGSWLTVV.

This chain links TRBV21-1 with TRBJ1-2; TRBD1 was called by the table and not checked on the DNA. TRBV21-1 is labeled a pseudogene. This CDR3 region has 15 residues. The CDR3 is CASSNWTGVSYGYTF. The CDR3 DNA sequence: TGTGCCAGCAGCAATTGGACAGGGGTGAGCTATGGCTACACCTTC.